The 3 T cell receptor beta chains below were found in one sample sequenced in a study of T-cell reconstitution after alpha-beta-depleted transplantation in children. TCRbeta library construction was performed incorporating unique molecular identifiers. Each CDR3 protein is one row after TCRdb ran MiXCR on the PCR reads. The sample includes 190,000 or so distinct CDR3 sequences, about 6% seen only once; the top ten take 4.5%. This specimen was PBMCs, taken before TCRalphabeta/CD19-depleted stem cell transplant. These receptors came from a girl under two years old with combined immunodeficiency, due to receive a stem cell transplant.

The J gene is TRBJ1-1, the V gene TRBV6-2 or TRBV6-3, with a tentative D call TRBD1 (6 bases). Germline values: CDR1 MNHEY, CDR2 SVGEGT. V was clipped by 6 bases and J by 7 bases, with 12 bases between them. This CDR3 is built from 12 residues. CDR3 bases: TGTGCCAGCAGGGGGAACAGGGTTGAAGCTTTCTTT. This codes for CASRGNRVEAFF.

This clonotype was counted at least ten times. The rearrangement joins TRBV7-2 to TRBJ2-5; 11 nucleotides line up with TRBD1. This CDR3 is built from 17 residues. V shed 1 base and J 2 bases; nucleotides not matched to a gene: 6. Looked up from germline, CDR1 is SGHTA and CDR2 is FQGNSA. The CDR3 spells CASSLGTGGAYQETQYF. In nucleotides, the CDR3 is TGTGCCAGCAGCTTAGGGACAGGGGGCGCTTATCAAGAGACCCAGTACTTC.

In this sample, this clonotype turned up many times. CDR3 region: CASSSPPNEQYF. CDR3 DNA sequence: TGTGCCAGCAGCTCGCCTCCTAACGAGCAGTACTTC. This chain connects TRBV7-8 to TRBJ2-7; D uncertain. The germline V and J ends were trimmed by 4 bases and 5 bases, with 9 bases remaining between them. There are 12 residues in the CDR3. Germline loops: CDR1 SGHVS, CDR2 FQNEAQ. The whole variable domain, remainder taken from reference TRBV7-8 and TRBJ2-7, is GAGVSQSPRYKVAKRGQDVALRCDPISGHVSLFWYQQALGQGPEFLTYFQNEAQLDKSGLPSDRFFAERPEGSVSTLKIQRTQQEDSAVYLCASSSPPNEQYFGPGTRLTVT.